The clone carrying this TCR beta chain was found a few times. This specimen comes from a study of blood T cell repertoires in COVID-19. Study overall: Researchers got acute and convalescent COVID-19 samples from the United States, Italy and Spain. The cDNA or gDNA used as material had been derived from T cells, B-cell-depleted T cells, or PBMCs.

The data were produced by immunoSEQ multiplex PCR, yet TCRdb's version contains in-frame clones alone and is incomplete. Found here are about 280,000 clones, 70% to 90% of them singletons; the top ten hold around 1%. Participants, 18 to 89 years old, spanned about 26 US areas. Participants were placed into cohorts based on the clinical history they reported. The sequence was collected from a woman aged 30 to 39 who had recovered from COVID-19. Sequencing input: PBMCs or T cells enriched from blood (not recorded which).

CDR3 in amino acids: CASSEIDRNSTDTQYF. CDR3 nucleotides: TGTGCCAGCAGCGAGATAGATCGCAACAGCACAGATACGCAGTATTTT. The V and J genes are TRBV7-9 and TRBJ2-3, with unresolved D. The CDR3 length is 16 residues. V was shortened by 5 bases and J by 0 bases, with 15 bases between the two germline ends. CDR1 is SEHNR and CDR2 is FQNEAQ in the germline V gene (reference sequence). The whole variable domain, filled in from reference TRBV7-9 and TRBJ2-3, reads DTGVSQNPRHKITKRGQNVTFRCDPISEHNRLYWYRQTLGQGPEFLTYFQNEAQLEKSRLLSDRFSAERPKGSFSTLEIQRTEQGDSAMYLCASSEIDRNSTDTQYFGPGTRLTVL.